This TCR beta chain came from a study of beta chain features in type 1 diabetes. The germline V gene encodes CDR1 SGDLS and CDR2 YYNGEE. After removal of 3 bases from V and 6 bases from J, the junction contained 15 bases not matched to a gene. The CDR3 totals 17 residues. There was one heparinised blood draw per donor, averaging around 100 mL. By way of CD45RO/CCR7/CD25/CD127/CD95/CD27, the CD4+ regulatory, stem cell-like memory, central memory and naive cells were sorted. The isolated RNA, all of it, was reverse transcribed, so expressed TCRB transcripts were what got sequenced. Some clones are missing from TCRdb's copy, which holds only in-frame ones; the method was immunoSEQ multiplex PCR. The sample lists roughly 310,000 clones; about 10% were seen once.

V and J are TRBV9 and TRBJ1-1; 9 bases match TRBD1. The sample taken for sequencing was naive CD4+ T cells from blood. This receptor was obtained from a woman between 25 and 40 years old in good health. This CDR3 reads CASSGGGQGADSPEAFF. The CDR3 DNA is TGTGCCAGCAGCGGTGGGGGACAGGGAGCCGATAGCCCTGAAGCTTTCTTT.